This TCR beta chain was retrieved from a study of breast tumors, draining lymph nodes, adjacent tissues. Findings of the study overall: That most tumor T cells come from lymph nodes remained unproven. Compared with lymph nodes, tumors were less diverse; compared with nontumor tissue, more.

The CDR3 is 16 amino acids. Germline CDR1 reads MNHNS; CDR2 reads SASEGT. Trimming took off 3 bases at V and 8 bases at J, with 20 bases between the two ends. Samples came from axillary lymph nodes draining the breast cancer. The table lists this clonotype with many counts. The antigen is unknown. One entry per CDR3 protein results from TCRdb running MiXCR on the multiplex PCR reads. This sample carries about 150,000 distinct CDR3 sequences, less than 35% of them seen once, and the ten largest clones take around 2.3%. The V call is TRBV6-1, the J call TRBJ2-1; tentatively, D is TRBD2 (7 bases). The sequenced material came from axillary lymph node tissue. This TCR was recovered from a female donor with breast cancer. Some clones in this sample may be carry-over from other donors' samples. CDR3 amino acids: CASSDPVRGGVDEQFF. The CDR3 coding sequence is TGTGCCAGCAGTGACCCTGTTAGAGGGGGGGTGGATGAGCAGTTCTTC.